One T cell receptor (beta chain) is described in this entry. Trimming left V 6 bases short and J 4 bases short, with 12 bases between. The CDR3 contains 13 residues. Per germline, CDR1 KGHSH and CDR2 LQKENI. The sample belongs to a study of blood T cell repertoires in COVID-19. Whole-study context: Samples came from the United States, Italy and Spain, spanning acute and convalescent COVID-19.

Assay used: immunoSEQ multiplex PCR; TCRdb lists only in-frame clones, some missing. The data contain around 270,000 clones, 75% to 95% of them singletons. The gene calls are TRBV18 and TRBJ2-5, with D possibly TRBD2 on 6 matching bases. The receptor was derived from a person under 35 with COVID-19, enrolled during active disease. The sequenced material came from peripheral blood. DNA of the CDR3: TGTGCCAGCTCCCCGGGAGTCTTAGAGACCCAGTACTTC. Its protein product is CASSPGVLETQYF.